A single sample is the source of the 18 T cell receptor beta chains below, sequenced in a study of blood T cell repertoires in COVID-19. Profiled with immunoSEQ multiplex PCR; TCRdb holds only in-frame clones, not every one. The sample yields a few hundred thousand clones, roughly 80% seen once. The sample consisted of peripheral blood. The receptors here all came from an elderly woman with acute or convalescent COVID-19.

V gene TRBV5-5 combines with J gene TRBJ1-1; 7 bases fit TRBD1. The CDR3 extends over 16 amino acids. Germline lookup yields CDR1 SGHKS and CDR2 YYEKEE (reference sequence). The J segment lost 1 base and the V segment lost 0 bases, leaving 6 bases of the junction unmatched. The CDR3 loop reads CASSLETGKANTEAFF. CDR3 nucleotide sequence: TGTGCCAGCAGCTTGGAGACAGGGAAGGCGAACACTGAAGCTTTCTTT.

This sequence joins TRBV19 and TRBJ2-2, with a weak D call TRBD1 (8 bases). Germline CDR1 and CDR2: LNHDA and SQIVND (reference sequence). Trimming removed 4 bases from V and 6 bases from J, with 18 bases in between. This CDR3 has 16 amino acids. CDR3 sequence: CASSNRTGRVAGELFF. CDR3 nucleotides: TGTGCCAGTAGTAACCGGACAGGGAGGGTCGCCGGGGAGCTGTTTTTT.

V usage is TRBV30 and J usage is TRBJ2-3, with 7 bases aligning to TRBD2. The CDR3 has 14 amino acids. The germline gives CDR1 GTSNPN, CDR2 SVGIG (reference sequence). The V gene end was trimmed by 7 bases and the J gene end by 2 bases; junction bases not matched to a gene: 9. This CDR3 reads CAYQTGGFTDTQYF. The CDR3, as DNA: TGTGCCTACCAGACCGGGGGGTTCACAGATACGCAGTATTTT.

V usage is TRBV6-2 or TRBV6-3 and J usage is TRBJ2-7; 7 nucleotides align to TRBD2. The germline CDR1 and CDR2 sequences are MNHEY and SVGEGT. Losses at the gene ends were 6 bases for V and 2 bases for J; bases not matched to a gene: 10. The CDR3 has 15 amino acids. CDR3 protein: CASSPLAMKPYEQYF. The CDR3 DNA reads TGTGCCAGCAGCCCACTAGCGATGAAGCCCTACGAGCAGTACTTC.

The genes are TRBV11-2 and TRBJ2-7; no definite D call. This CDR3 is 11 amino acids long. Germline CDR1 and CDR2: SGHAT and FQNNGV. V dropped 4 bases and J dropped 10 bases, with 11 bases sitting between them. CDR3 bases: TGTGCCAGCAGCTCGCCGACTCCCCAGTACTTC. Encoded protein: CASSSPTPQYF.

The chain carries TRBV7-2 and TRBJ2-2; TRBD1 might be the D (5 bases). The CDR3 contains 16 residues. V was shortened by 0 bases and J by 0 bases, with 8 bases between the two germline ends. CDR1 and CDR2 (germline): SGHTA, FQGNSA. The chain's CDR3 is CASSLAPGTNTGELFF. The CDR3 nucleotides are TGTGCCAGCAGCTTAGCTCCAGGGACGAACACCGGGGAGCTGTTTTTT.

The CDR3 spells CASGWGTGTWKETQYF. CDR3 DNA: TGTGCCAGCGGTTGGGGGACCGGGACTTGGAAAGAGACCCAGTACTTC. The chain has TRBV28 and TRBJ2-5, with D perhaps TRBD2 (6 bases). Germline CDR1 MDHEN, CDR2 SYDVKM. This CDR3 region has 16 residues. V lost 8 bases, J lost 3 bases, and 22 bases lay in between.

The chain links TRBV19 to TRBJ2-3; the D gene is possibly TRBD1 (8 bases). The CDR3 runs 16 residues. Per the germline V gene, CDR1 is LNHDA and CDR2 is SQIVND (reference sequence). V lost 2 bases to trimming and J lost 1 base, with 13 bases between them. The CDR3 region has the DNA TGTGCCAGTAGTATAACGGGGGGACAGGGCACAGATACGCAGTATTTT. It specifies CASSITGGQGTDTQYF.

This clone was picked up one time. The chain joins TRBV27 to TRBJ2-1; possibly TRBD2 for D (6 bases). CDR3 size: 16 residues. Trimming left V 5 bases short and J 8 bases short, with 22 bases between. The germline gives CDR1 MNHEY, CDR2 SMNVEV (reference sequence). CDR3 DNA: TGTGCCAGCAGTCGGGAGACTAGTCGGGGCCGATATGAGCAGTTCTTC. Its translation is CASSRETSRGRYEQFF.

This clone was seen once. This rearrangement joins TRBV30 to TRBJ1-3, with TRBD1 as a possible D gene (6 bases). The V gene's germline CDR1 is GTSNPN and CDR2 SVGIG (reference sequence). The CDR3 sequence is 13 residues long. Trimming removed 3 bases at V and 0 bases at J, with 6 bases between. The CDR3 reads CAWRQGSGNTIYF. The CDR3 region has the DNA TGTGCCTGGAGACAGGGCTCTGGAAACACCATATATTTT.

The chain has TRBV19 and TRBJ2-3, with 14 bases aligning to TRBD2. V lost 5 bases to trimming and J lost 2 bases; unmatched junction nucleotides: 3. The CDR3 extends over 16 amino acids. Germline lookup yields CDR1 LNHDA and CDR2 SQIVND (reference sequence). The CDR3 region is CASSGLAGGATDTQYF. CDR3 bases: TGTGCCAGTAGTGGACTAGCGGGAGGTGCCACAGATACGCAGTATTTT.

V usage is TRBV6-5 and J usage is TRBJ1-2, with TRBD1 matching over 8 bases. This CDR3 comprises 13 residues. Unmatched junction bases numbered 5, after V lost 5 bases and J lost 6 bases. Per the germline V gene, CDR1 is MNHEY and CDR2 is SVGAGI. The CDR3 here is CASSTTGVDGYTF. CDR3 DNA: TGTGCCAGCAGTACGACAGGGGTGGATGGCTACACCTTC.

The rearrangement joins TRBV29-1 to TRBJ2-2, with D tentatively TRBD2 (5 bases). Looked up from germline, CDR1 is SQVTM and CDR2 is ANQGSEA. The CDR3 has 14 residues. Trimming shortened V by 0 bases and J by 4 bases, and 9 bases separated the two germline ends. The CDR3 reads CSVEDGVRTGELFF. The CDR3 nucleotides read TGCAGCGTTGAAGACGGGGTGCGCACCGGGGAGCTGTTTTTT.

The chain couples TRBV19 to TRBJ2-7; 7 bases align to TRBD2. V trimming: 1 base; J trimming: 2 bases; junction bases outside the gene matches: 5. Germline-derived CDR1 and CDR2 are LNHDA and SQIVND (reference sequence). The CDR3 loop spans 15 amino acids. CDR3: CASSIGSGGAYEQYF. CDR3 bases: TGTGCCAGTAGTATAGGGTCGGGGGGAGCCTACGAGCAGTACTTC.

This clone was observed a handful of times. The genes are TRBV11-3 and TRBJ2-7, with D possibly TRBD1 on 5 matching bases. CDR3 length: 15 amino acids. CDR1 and CDR2 from the germline V gene are SGHNT and YENEEA. V lost 6 bases to trimming and J lost 2 bases, with 17 bases between them. As DNA, the CDR3 is TGTGCCAGCAGTCCTACAGGCCTGGGGACCTACGAGCAGTACTTC. It translates to CASSPTGLGTYEQYF.

This clone was recorded a few times. V gene TRBV19 combines with J gene TRBJ1-1; TRBD1 agrees at 9 bases. J was trimmed by 5 bases and V by 3 bases; bases with no gene match: 4. CDR3 length: 14 amino acids. The V gene's germline CDR1 is LNHDA and CDR2 SQIVND (reference sequence). The CDR3 sequence: CASSMTGGRTEAFF. The CDR3 DNA reads TGTGCCAGTAGTATGACAGGGGGGCGGACTGAAGCTTTCTTT. Full variable domain (missing parts from reference TRBV19 and TRBJ1-1): DGGITQSPKYLFRKEGQNVTLSCEQNLNHDAMYWYRQDPGQGLRLIYYSQIVNDFQKGDIAEGYSVSREKKESFPLTVTSAQKNPTAFYLCASSMTGGRTEAFFGQGTRLTVV.

The V gene is TRBV6-4, the J gene TRBJ2-1, with D maybe TRBD2 (6 bases). Trimming took 6 bases from V and 4 from J, leaving 16 bases between them. The germline V gene encodes CDR1 MRHNA and CDR2 SNTAGT. This CDR3 comprises 15 residues. This chain's CDR3 is CASSVLGLDYNEQFF. The DNA of the CDR3 is TGTGCCAGCAGCGTTTTGGGACTTGATTACAATGAGCAGTTCTTC.

This clone was seen a handful of times. The chain uses TRBV9 and TRBJ1-4; D remains ambiguous. The V end lost 7 bases, the J end lost 4 bases, and 11 bases lay between the germline ends. The germline CDR1 and CDR2 sequences are SGDLS and YYNGEE. The CDR3 sequence is 13 residues long. In DNA, the CDR3 is TGTGCCAGCTCCGCAGGAGGTAATGAAAAACTGTTTTTT. Translating it yields CASSAGGNEKLFF.